This entry lists 16 T cell receptor beta chains sequenced from one sample in a study of T cell responses to AZD1222 COVID-19 vaccine. Clones were sequenced by immunoSEQ multiplex PCR, and TCRdb holds only the in-frame ones, with some missing. The sample includes 140,000 or so clones, 88% of them seen just once. The source material was peripheral blood, sampled 28 days after the second dose of the MenACWY control vaccine. The receptors here all came from an adult who received the MenACWY meningococcal vaccine as a control.

This chain uses TRBV5-6 with TRBJ2-1; no clear D. V lost 1 base to trimming and J lost 6 bases, with 11 bases between them. The CDR3 is made up of 14 amino acids. Germline assignment: CDR1 SGHDT and CDR2 YYEEEE. CDR3 nucleotides: TGTGCCAGCAGCTTGTCGGTGAGCTCCAATGAGCAGTTCTTC. Amino acids: CASSLSVSSNEQFF.

As for this clone: One base separates it from a far larger clone, so it is likely a read error. Other DNA sequences within the sample encode an identical CDR3. The chain couples TRBV6-5 to TRBJ1-1, with unresolved D. V was cut by 2 bases and J by 0 bases, with 7 bases left in between. Germline V CDR1 and CDR2: MNHEY, SVGAGI. The CDR3 covers 14 residues. The CDR3 region is CASSYDGMNTEAFF. The DNA of the CDR3 is TGTGCCAGCAGTTACGACGGAATGAACACTGAAGCTTTCTTT.

Comment on this clone: This sample includes further DNA sequences coding for the same CDR3. The chain combines TRBV7-8 with TRBJ1-3; 10 bases map to TRBD1. There are 16 residues in the CDR3. Losses at the gene ends were 5 bases for V and 0 bases for J; bases not matched to a gene: 4. Germline lookup yields CDR1 SGHVS and CDR2 FQNEAQ. The CDR3 bases are TGTGCCAGCAGCCCCGACAGGGGGCTCTCTGGAAACACCATATATTTT. It yields the protein CASSPDRGLSGNTIYF.

The V call is TRBV5-1, the J call TRBJ2-7; possibly TRBD2 for D (6 bases). Per germline, CDR1 SGHRS and CDR2 YFSETQ. Between the trimmed V and J ends, which lost 4 bases and 2 bases, there was a span of 19 bases. CDR3 size: 16 residues. The CDR3 nucleotides are TGCGCCAGCAGCATCGCCGGGACTTCCTCTACCTACGAGCAGTACTTC. Translating gives CASSIAGTSSTYEQYF.

This clone was seen only once. The V and J genes are TRBV5-1 and TRBJ1-1; a weak D match, TRBD1 (5 bases). V lost 1 base and J lost 4, with 17 bases in between. CDR3 length: 16 residues. CDR1 SGHRS and CDR2 YFSETQ come from the germline V gene. CDR3 sequence (DNA): TGCGCCAGCAGCTTGTCCCGACACAGGACGGGCACTGAAGCTTTCTTT. Translating gives CASSLSRHRTGTEAFF. Combining the CDR3 with reference TRBV5-1 and TRBJ1-1 gives the whole variable domain KAGVTQTPRYLIKTRGQQVTLSCSPISGHRSVSWYQQTPGQGLQFLFEYFSETQRNKGNFPGRFSGRQFSNSRSEMNVSTLELGDSALYLCASSLSRHRTGTEAFFGQGTRLTVV.

The chain employs TRBV5-6 and TRBJ1-2; 8 nucleotides align to TRBD1. The CDR3 extends over 16 amino acids. V lost 2 bases to trimming and J lost 7 bases; unmatched junction nucleotides: 13. Germline CDR1 reads SGHDT; CDR2 reads YYEEEE. The CDR3 DNA reads TGTGCCAGCAGCTTTTGGGACAGGAGCACCCGTTTTGGCTACACCTTC. Its translation: CASSFWDRSTRFGYTF.

The chain combines TRBV29-1 with TRBJ1-1; 8 bases map to TRBD1. This CDR3 spans 15 amino acids. J gave up 0 bases and V 5 bases, and 8 bases lay outside the gene matches. From germline, CDR1 is SQVTM and CDR2 ANQGSEA. The CDR3 here is CSVSGGWAMNTEAFF. CDR3 nucleotide sequence: TGCAGCGTTTCAGGGGGCTGGGCCATGAACACTGAAGCTTTCTTT.

Remarks on this clone: An end of the junction does not agree with germline; a read error may underlie this. The DNA for the CDR3 is TGTGCCAGCAGCTTCGGGGATCTGTTTTTT. Translated: CASSFGDLFF. The chain is built from TRBV5-4 and TRBJ2-2; a possible D gene is TRBD2 (5 bases). The CDR3 is 10 residues long. Germline CDR1 is SGHNT and CDR2 is YYREEE (reference sequence).

This rearrangement joins TRBV7-2 to TRBJ2-3; D is ambiguous. Trimming removed 0 bases at V and 2 bases at J, with 9 bases between. This CDR3 region has 15 residues. From germline, CDR1 is SGHTA and CDR2 FQGNSA. The CDR3 is CASSLAVLHTDTQYF. In nucleotides, the CDR3 is TGTGCCAGCAGCTTAGCTGTCCTCCACACAGATACGCAGTATTTT.

V usage is TRBV18 and J usage is TRBJ2-2; D possibly corresponds to TRBD1 (6 bases). Germline values: CDR1 KGHSH, CDR2 LQKENI. The CDR3 covers 16 residues. V was cut by 4 bases and J by 6 bases, with 18 bases left in between. The CDR3 spells CASSQRFGQGSGELFF. CDR3 in DNA: TGTGCCAGCTCACAACGATTTGGGCAGGGGTCCGGGGAGCTGTTTTTT.

The chain uses TRBV10-1 and TRBJ2-7; 13 bases line up with TRBD2. This CDR3 is built from 15 residues. CDR1 is WNHNN and CDR2 is SYGVQD in the germline V gene (reference sequence). V was clipped by 2 bases and J by 2 bases; unmatched bases: 0. DNA for the CDR3: TGCGCCAGCAGTGAGACTAGCGGGAGGGCCTACGAGCAGTACTTC. It translates to CASSETSGRAYEQYF.

The chain links TRBV2 to TRBJ1-1; D gene ambiguous. CDR1 is SNHLY and CDR2 is FYNNEI in the germline V gene. This CDR3 has 13 amino acids. The V end was cut by 7 bases, the J end by 1 base, with 10 bases between. The CDR3 nucleotides are TGTGCCAGCATTTTAGACAAGAACACTGAAGCTTTCTTT. Its protein product is CASILDKNTEAFF.

The chain links TRBV6-5 to TRBJ2-7, with D possibly called TRBD1 or TRBD2 (5 bases each). The CDR3 has 15 residues. CDR1 and CDR2 (germline): MNHEY, SVGAGI. V was pared by 8 bases and J by 1 base, with 18 bases between. Written as DNA, the CDR3 is TGTGCCAGCGACCCAACGGGGCGCCGGTCCTACGAGCAGTACTTC. This sequence encodes CASDPTGRRSYEQYF.

The chain has TRBV27 and TRBJ2-3; no definite D call. The germline V and J ends were trimmed by 6 bases and 0 bases, with 16 bases remaining between them. Germline assignment: CDR1 MNHEY and CDR2 SMNVEV (reference sequence). The CDR3 has 16 amino acids. CDR3 sequence: CASSPRVQTSTDTQYF. The CDR3 DNA follows: TGTGCCAGCAGCCCCCGGGTGCAGACTAGCACAGATACGCAGTATTTT.

This rearrangement joins TRBV18 to TRBJ1-2; TRBD1 is a possible D gene (5 bases). The CDR3 totals 16 residues. V was cut by 3 bases and J by 0 bases, with 14 bases left in between. From germline, CDR1 is KGHSH and CDR2 LQKENI. CDR3 in amino acids: CASSPPGVTSNYGYTF. The CDR3 region has the DNA TGTGCCAGCTCACCCCCGGGGGTGACTTCTAACTATGGCTACACCTTC.

The genes are TRBV6-5 and TRBJ1-3; D is uncertain. Trimming removed 10 bases from V and 4 bases from J, with 8 bases in between. CDR1 is MNHEY, CDR2 SVGAGI, per germline. This CDR3 has 11 residues. The CDR3 spells CATEGGNTIYF. In DNA form, the CDR3 reads TGTGCCACCGAAGGGGGAAACACCATATATTTT.